The clone carrying this T cell receptor (beta chain) was seen a handful of times. The CDR3 runs to 16 residues. Germline V gene data show CDR1 as SGDLS and CDR2 as YYNGEE. V was shortened by 2 bases and J by 5 bases, with 16 bases between the two germline ends. Via MiXCR, TCRdb re-called the PCR reads, giving one row per CDR3 protein. Altogether hundreds of thousands of distinct CDR3 sequences are present, just under 20% being singletons, with the ten largest covering around 0.9%. This record belongs to a study of molecular identifiers for immune sequencing clone quantification. Sequenced input: naive CD8+ T cells from blood, with Jurkat cell RNA spiked in. Subset given: FACS-sorted CD8+CD4-CCR7+CD45RA+ naive T cells. The clonotype was recovered from a human donor in good health. Some libraries in this study had Jurkat cell RNA spiked in. The chain couples TRBV9 to TRBJ2-2; the D gene is possibly TRBD1 (6 bases). CDR3 residues: CASSVSHRAGTGELFF. Written as DNA, the CDR3 is TGTGCCAGCAGCGTCTCCCACAGGGCGGGTACCGGGGAGCTGTTTTTT.